These T cell receptor beta chains were read from a single sample in a study of T cell responses to AZD1222 COVID-19 vaccine. Using immunoSEQ multiplex PCR, the repertoire was profiled, and TCRdb retains in-frame clones only, with some absent. The table lists approximately 120,000 clones, 90% of them singletons. Material: peripheral blood, obtained on day 0 of AZD1222 vaccination. The receptors shown here come from an adult in good health. Each CDR3 is given with its conserved first and last residue. Each record gives: D gene, clone size, J gene, CDR3 length, V gene, CDR3 protein, CDR3 DNA. The D gene is left open where the match is weak. Some rows have no size entry. The others give once, few or many, or a class for an expanded clone.

-	-	TRBJ2-1	12	TRBV7-2	CASSTTYNEQFF	TGTGCCAGCAGCACCACGTACAATGAGCAGTTCTTC
-	-	TRBJ1-1	15	TRBV6-5	CASRHPRSLNTEAFF	TGTGCCAGCAGGCATCCGAGGAGCTTGAACACTGAAGCTTTCTTT
TRBD1	-	TRBJ1-5	15	TRBV4-3	CASSQDRGQGQPQHF	TGCGCCAGCAGCCAAGATCGGGGACAGGGCCAGCCCCAGCATTTT
-	-	TRBJ2-1	19	TRBV4-1	CASSQDSRTPWSSYNEQFF	TGCGCCAGCAGCCAAGATAGTCGGACCCCATGGAGCTCCTACAATGAGCAGTTCTTC
-	-	TRBJ1-1	12	TRBV2	CASMRGNTEAFF	TGTGCCAGCATGCGGGGGAACACTGAAGCTTTCTTT
-	-	TRBJ2-2	14	TRBV2	CASSGASRTGELFF	TGTGCCAGCAGTGGGGCTTCCCGCACCGGGGAGCTGTTTTTT
TRBD2	-	TRBJ2-1	15	TRBV7-6	CASSAAGGSYNEQFF	TGTGCCAGCAGCGCCGCGGGAGGCAGTTACAATGAGCAGTTCTTC
-	-	TRBJ2-2	11	TRBV10-2	CASRGAGELFF	TGCGCCAGCAGGGGGGCCGGGGAGCTGTTTTTT
-	-	TRBJ1-2	11	TRBV6-5	CASSSQVGYTF	TGTGCCAGCAGTTCGCAGGTTGGCTACACCTTC
-	-	TRBJ2-5	12	TRBV12-3/TRBV12-4	CASSRLEETQYF	TGTGCCAGCAGCCGACTAGAGGAAACCCAGTACTTC
TRBD1	-	TRBJ1-2	15	TRBV3-1/TRBV3-2	CASSQGGGTNYGYTF	TGTGCCAGCAGCCAAGGAGGGGGCACTAACTATGGCTACACCTTC
-	-	TRBJ2-3	14	TRBV5-4	CASRKDLITDTQYF	TGTGCCAGCAGGAAAGACTTAATCACAGATACGCAGTATTTT
-	-	TRBJ1-2	13	TRBV5-1	CASSLEGDYGYTF	TGCGCCAGCAGCTTAGAAGGGGACTATGGCTACACCTTC
TRBD1	-	TRBJ2-7	16	TRBV5-1	CASSLGRRTGNHEQYF	TGCGCCAGCAGCTTGGGCAGAAGGACAGGGAACCACGAGCAGTACTTC
TRBD1	-	TRBJ1-6	15	TRBV6-4	CASSAETGWRSPLHF	TGTGCCAGCAGCGCAGAGACAGGGTGGCGTTCACCCCTCCACTTT
-	once	TRBJ1-6	12	TRBV5-4	CASSFTGIPLHF	TGTGCCAGCAGCTTTACAGGGATTCCCCTCCACTTT
TRBD2	-	TRBJ2-3	14	TRBV19	CASGEGSITDTQYF	TGTGCCAGCGGGGAGGGGTCTATCACAGATACGCAGTATTTT
-	-	TRBJ1-1	15	TRBV5-1	CASSLNVRSDAEAFF	TGCGCCAGCAGCTTGAATGTTAGGTCGGATGCTGAAGCTTTCTTT
-	-	TRBJ2-7	12	TRBV28	CATGDNLYEQYF	TGTGCCACAGGGGACAACCTCTACGAGCAGTACTTC
-	-	TRBJ1-5	14	TRBV7-2	CASSRTGRNQPQHF	TGTGCCAGCTCACGGACGGGACGTAATCAGCCCCAGCATTTT
TRBD1	-	TRBJ1-2	14	TRBV14	CASSPGQAIYGYTF	TGTGCCAGCAGCCCGGGACAGGCGATCTATGGCTACACCTTC
TRBD1	-	TRBJ2-2	15	TRBV7-2	CASRGTARNTGELFF	TGTGCCAGCAGAGGGACAGCTAGGAACACCGGGGAGCTGTTTTTT
-	-	TRBJ1-4	15	TRBV28	CASSRGGGRDEKLFF	TGTGCCAGCTCTAGGGGTGGAGGGAGGGATGAAAAACTGTTTTTT
-	-	TRBJ1-2	15	TRBV28	CASSPGGTLHYGYTF	TGTGCCAGCAGCCCGGGCGGAACTTTACACTATGGCTACACCTTC
TRBD1	once	TRBJ2-7	14	TRBV11-2	CASSPGQETYEQYF	TGTGCCAGCAGCCCTGGACAGGAGACTTACGAGCAGTACTTC
TRBD1	-	TRBJ2-7	18	TRBV28	CASSTETGQINFSYEQYF	TGTGCCAGCAGTACCGAGACAGGGCAAATTAACTTTTCCTACGAGCAGTACTTC
TRBD2	-	TRBJ2-1	16	TRBV5-4	CASSPGLGGAYNEQFF	TGTGCCAGCAGCCCCGGACTAGGAGGCGCCTACAATGAGCAGTTCTTC